The clone carrying this TCR beta chain was picked up many times. Its antigen is unidentified. Germline V lookup: CDR1 SGHDT, CDR2 YYEEEE. The CDR3 loop spans 13 amino acids. Deletions cut 4 bases from V and 0 bases from J, with 8 bases between. This sample was taken from a study of identical twins. The study, taken as a whole, reports: For zero-insertion analyses, partial confounding could come from invariant MAIT and iNKT cells. Excess low generation probability was seen in twin-shared out-of-frame alpha sequences. Instead of following the same donors, the conclusions were based on cross-sectional statistical analysis.

Only healthy Caucasians were enrolled as donors. TCRdb reprocessed the 5' RACE reads via MiXCR and lists one record per CDR3 protein. The sample lists a few hundred thousand distinct CDR3 sequences; over 9.5% were seen once. This clonotype originated in a man in his fifties or sixties in good health. The rearrangement links TRBV5-6 to TRBJ2-7; possible D gene TRBD1, 6 bases. Sequences were obtained from memory T cells sorted from blood. The CDR3 reads CASSHRVSYEQYF. As DNA, the CDR3 is TGTGCCAGCAGCCACAGGGTCTCCTACGAGCAGTACTTC.